The rows below give T cell receptor beta chains drawn from one sample of a study of T cell responses to AZD1222 COVID-19 vaccine. Method: immunoSEQ multiplex PCR; TCRdb's copy keeps in-frame clones and lacks some. The sample carries some 120,000 clones, under 85% recorded once. The sequences come from peripheral blood, collected on day 0 of AZD1222 vaccination. Receptors originate from an adult in good health. The CDR3 runs from the conserved cysteine through the conserved F or W. D genes are given only for firm matches. Clone size is not always given. Where it is, it says once, few, many or a class for expanded clones.

size: -; length: 13; V: TRBV28; D: -; J: TRBJ1-3; CDR3: CASGGGAGNTIYF; DNA: TGTGCCAGTGGGGGGGGCGCCGGAAACACCATATATTTT
size: -; length: 14; V: TRBV18; D: -; J: TRBJ2-3; CDR3: CASSPGLFADTQYF; DNA: TGTGCCAGCTCACCAGGTCTTTTTGCGGATACGCAGTATTTT
size: -; length: 15; V: TRBV7-9; D: -; J: TRBJ2-7; CDR3: CASSPGLHSSYEQYF; DNA: TGTGCCAGCAGCCCGGGACTTCACAGCTCCTACGAGCAGTACTTC
size: few; length: 15; V: TRBV5-5; D: -; J: TRBJ1-4; CDR3: CASSLDLATNEKLFF; DNA: TGTGCCAGCAGCTTGGATCTAGCAACTAATGAAAAACTGTTTTTT
size: few; length: 15; V: TRBV3-1/TRBV3-2; D: -; J: TRBJ2-3; CDR3: CASSPPASGTDTQYF; DNA: TGTGCCAGCAGCCCCCCCGCTAGCGGCACAGATACGCAGTATTTT
size: -; length: 15; V: TRBV5-3; D: -; J: TRBJ1-1; CDR3: CARSGPRTGDVEAFF; DNA: TGTGCCAGAAGCGGGCCTCGGACGGGGGATGTTGAAGCTTTCTTT
size: -; length: 16; V: TRBV15; D: -; J: TRBJ2-1; CDR3: CATSAVGGGDYNEQFF; DNA: TGTGCCACCAGCGCGGTGGGAGGGGGGGACTACAATGAGCAGTTCTTC
size: once; length: 14; V: TRBV19; D: TRBD1; J: TRBJ1-4; CDR3: CASNDRAGNEKLFF; DNA: TGTGCCAGTAATGACAGGGCGGGGAATGAAAAACTGTTTTTT
size: -; length: 12; V: TRBV7-9; D: -; J: TRBJ1-4; CDR3: CASSSRQEKLFF; DNA: TGTGCCAGCAGCTCGCGACAAGAAAAACTGTTTTTT
size: -; length: 16; V: TRBV7-6; D: TRBD2; J: TRBJ2-1; CDR3: CASSLARSSGGDEQFF; DNA: TGTGCCAGCAGCTTAGCGCGCTCTAGCGGGGGTGATGAGCAGTTCTTC
size: -; length: 18; V: TRBV4-2; D: TRBD1; J: TRBJ2-6; CDR3: CASSPKDRGVTGANVLTF; DNA: TGTGCCAGCAGCCCAAAGGACAGGGGGGTTACTGGGGCCAACGTCCTGACTTTC
size: -; length: 13; V: TRBV7-2; D: TRBD1; J: TRBJ1-2; CDR3: CASSPDRGRGYTF; DNA: TGTGCCAGCAGCCCAGACAGGGGGCGCGGCTACACCTTC
size: -; length: 15; V: TRBV6-2/TRBV6-3; D: -; J: TRBJ1-2; CDR3: CASSSRGRKDYGYTF; DNA: TGTGCCAGCAGTTCCCGGGGACGAAAGGACTATGGCTACACCTTC
size: -; length: 16; V: TRBV7-3; D: TRBD1; J: TRBJ1-6; CDR3: CASSPGTGRGNSPLHF; DNA: TGTGCCAGCAGCCCGGGGACAGGCCGGGGGAATTCACCCCTCCACTTT
size: once; length: 16; V: TRBV15; D: -; J: TRBJ2-3; CDR3: CATSSGEGTFTDTQYF; DNA: TGTGCCACCAGCAGTGGAGAAGGGACATTCACAGATACGCAGTATTTT
size: -; length: 14; V: TRBV7-9; D: -; J: TRBJ1-4; CDR3: CASSSAVESEKLFF; DNA: TGTGCCAGCAGCTCGGCGGTAGAAAGTGAAAAACTGTTTTTT
size: -; length: 16; V: TRBV7-8; D: -; J: TRBJ1-4; CDR3: CASSLSVGQPREKLFF; DNA: TGTGCCAGCAGCTTATCTGTGGGCCAACCCCGGGAAAAACTGTTTTTT
size: -; length: 14; V: TRBV11-3; D: -; J: TRBJ1-4; CDR3: CASSLGGEDEKLFF; DNA: TGTGCCAGCAGCTTAGGCGGGGAAGATGAAAAACTGTTTTTT
size: -; length: 15; V: TRBV6-5; D: TRBD2; J: TRBJ2-7; CDR3: CASRVYPAGGNEQYF; DNA: TGTGCCAGCAGGGTTTATCCAGCGGGGGGTAACGAGCAGTACTTC
size: -; length: 15; V: TRBV27; D: TRBD1; J: TRBJ1-6; CDR3: CASSSRTGRDSPLHF; DNA: TGTGCCAGCAGTTCTAGGACAGGGAGAGATTCACCCCTCCACTTT
size: -; length: 14; V: TRBV7-9; D: -; J: TRBJ1-2; CDR3: CASSRRGGGYGYTF; DNA: TGTGCCAGCAGCCGCCGGGGAGGCGGCTATGGCTACACCTTC
size: -; length: 15; V: TRBV28; D: -; J: TRBJ2-2; CDR3: CASSLLRTSAGELFF; DNA: TGTGCCAGCAGTTTACTTCGGACCTCCGCCGGGGAGCTGTTTTTT
size: -; length: 15; V: TRBV5-1; D: TRBD2; J: TRBJ2-3; CDR3: CASSLVAGVVDTQYF; DNA: TGCGCCAGCAGCTTGGTAGCGGGGGTGGTAGATACGCAGTATTTT
size: -; length: 14; V: TRBV6-5; D: -; J: TRBJ1-1; CDR3: CASSYSGVPGEAFF; DNA: TGTGCCAGCAGTTACTCCGGGGTCCCCGGGGAAGCTTTCTTT
size: -; length: 15; V: TRBV7-9; D: -; J: TRBJ2-2; CDR3: CASIRGSWDTGELFF; DNA: TGTGCCAGCATCCGCGGGTCGTGGGACACCGGGGAGCTGTTTTTT
size: -; length: 13; V: TRBV15; D: -; J: TRBJ2-1; CDR3: CATSRVADQEQFF; DNA: TGTGCCACCAGCAGAGTGGCTGATCAGGAGCAGTTCTTC
size: -; length: 16; V: TRBV6-6; D: -; J: TRBJ2-2; CDR3: CASSRVTGEGPGELFF; DNA: TGTGCCAGCAGTCGCGTGACAGGGGAGGGGCCCGGGGAGCTGTTTTTT
size: -; length: 16; V: TRBV3-1/TRBV3-2; D: -; J: TRBJ2-6; CDR3: CASSHGTGSGANVLTF; DNA: TGTGCCAGCAGCCATGGGACGGGCTCTGGGGCCAACGTCCTGACTTTC
size: -; length: 13; V: TRBV7-3; D: TRBD2; J: TRBJ2-1; CDR3: CASSPGTSAEQFF; DNA: TGTGCCAGCAGCCCGGGGACTAGCGCTGAGCAGTTCTTC